What follows is one T cell receptor (beta chain) and its context. This sample stems from a study of blood T cell repertoires in COVID-19. The wider study: From the United States, Italy and Spain came samples of acute and convalescent COVID-19. PBMCs, B-cell-depleted T cells, or T cells provided the cDNA or gDNA that made up the material.

Those who participated ranged in age from roughly 18 to 90 years and resided in 20 to 25 US areas. As handled by the study authors: Quantification of nucleated cells was approximated via reference gene primer amplification. Clones were read by immunoSEQ multiplex PCR, and TCRdb kept only the in-frame ones, dropping some. The D gene and trimming were derived from the DNA, and the V and J assignments and clone size from that table. The table includes roughly 240,000 clones, 70% to 90% detected once. Deletions cut 2 bases from V and 1 base from J, with 8 bases between. This CDR3 spans 15 amino acids. From germline, CDR1 is SEHNR and CDR2 FQNEAQ (reference sequence).

The sequence was collected from a woman in her thirties or forties with acute COVID-19. Sequencing input: PBMCs or T cells enriched from blood (not recorded which). The J gene is TRBJ1-4, the V gene TRBV7-9; D gene unclear. CDR3 DNA sequence: TGTGCCAGCAGCTTAACCGGGGTAACTAATGAAAAACTGTTTTTT. It is translated as CASSLTGVTNEKLFF.